These 20 T cell receptor beta chains were all obtained from the same sample, sequenced in a study of blood T cells in healthy people across ages. Combining a sample-barcoded 5' primer with a J-beta primer mix, a second PCR ran for roughly 6 to 12 cycles. TCRdb reanalysed the 5' RACE reads using MiXCR and keeps one entry per CDR3 protein. The repertoire holds 700,000 to 950,000 distinct CDR3 sequences, 40% to 45% seen once, with 20% to 25% in the top ten. Sequenced: blood. These receptors all come from a woman aged 60-75 years in good health.

In its sample, this clonotype was seen a few times. V and J are TRBV20-1 and TRBJ2-1; 10 bases line up with TRBD2. Germline V gene data show CDR1 as DFQATT and CDR2 as SNEGSKA (reference sequence). The trim removed 4 bases at V and 10 bases at J, leaving 13 bases unmatched. The CDR3 consists of 15 residues. CDR3: CSAKSAGGRTDEQFF. CDR3 nucleotide sequence: TGCAGTGCTAAATCAGCGGGAGGGCGTACGGACGAGCAGTTCTTC.

A note on this clonotype: A much larger clonotype is one base distant, so this may be a read error. The chain combines TRBV5-1 with TRBJ2-1, with TRBD2 matching over 8 bases. The trim removed 4 bases at V and 6 bases at J, leaving 6 bases unmatched. The CDR3 is made up of 14 amino acids. The germline CDR1 and CDR2 sequences are SGHRS and YFSETQ. The CDR3 DNA follows: TGCGCCAGCAGCCCCAGGACTAGCTTCAATGAGCAGTTCTTC. Protein: CASSPRTSFNEQFF.

The chain links TRBV2 to TRBJ2-2; D may be TRBD2 (5 bases). Per germline, CDR1 SNHLY and CDR2 FYNNEI. Trimming took 7 bases from V and 8 from J, leaving 17 bases between them. The CDR3 contains 14 residues. The CDR3 nucleotides are TGTGCCAGCAATCCGAGGGTACGCACTGGGGAGCTGTTTTTT. This gives the protein CASNPRVRTGELFF.

The rearrangement uses TRBV6-5 and TRBJ2-2, with 8 bases fitting TRBD2. This CDR3 region has 14 residues. Germline trimming cut 6 bases from V and 6 bases from J; bases unmatched to any gene: 6. CDR1 MNHEY and CDR2 SVGAGI come from the germline V gene. The CDR3 DNA is TGTGCCAGCAGACCCGGGACTAGATCCGGGGAGCTGTTTTTT. Its translation: CASRPGTRSGELFF.

This clonotype was detected only a few times. The rearrangement links TRBV3-1 to TRBJ2-7; no clear D. This CDR3 region has 16 residues. From germline, CDR1 is LGHDT and CDR2 YNNKEL (reference sequence). V was pared by 4 bases and J by 0 bases, with 16 bases between. Written as DNA, the CDR3 is TGTGCCAGCAGCCCTCCACGGGTTGGTAGCTCCTACGAGCAGTACTTC. Translation: CASSPPRVGSSYEQYF.

This clonotype was found once. V gene TRBV18 combines with J gene TRBJ2-7; tentatively, D is TRBD1 (6 bases). The J call is uncertain, as TRBJ2-5 better fits the DNA end. This CDR3 contains 13 residues. CDR1 KGHSH and CDR2 LQKENI come from the germline V gene. CDR3 residues: CASSPPGAGTQYF. CDR3 DNA: TGTGCCAGCTCACCACCGGGGGCAGGGACCCAGTACTTC.

The CDR3 region is CASIGGYEQFF. In nucleotides, the CDR3 is TGTGCCAGCATAGGAGGCTATGAGCAGTTCTTC. The chain is built from TRBV28 and TRBJ2-1; tentatively, D is TRBD2 (5 bases). The V end was cut by 7 bases, the J end by 8 bases, with 9 bases between. Germline V gives CDR1 MDHEN, CDR2 SYDVKM. The CDR3 runs 11 residues.

The CDR3 sequence: CASSLLFRTGGNGYTF. DNA of the CDR3: TGTGCCAGCAGTTTACTGTTCCGCACAGGGGGCAATGGCTACACCTTC. V usage is TRBV12-3 or TRBV12-4 and J usage is TRBJ1-2, with 9 bases that match TRBD1. The V segment lost 2 bases and the J segment 6 bases; nucleotides outside the gene matches: 10. CDR3 size: 16 residues.

This clonotype was counted between two and nine times. V is TRBV5-1 and J is TRBJ2-5; D may be TRBD1 (6 bases). V was trimmed by 3 bases and J by 5 bases, leaving 14 bases between them. The length of the CDR3 is 14 residues. Germline V gives CDR1 SGHRS, CDR2 YFSETQ. In nucleotides, the CDR3 is TGCGCCAGCAGCTCCCAGGGGTCTGGTGAGACCCAGTACTTC. Translation gives CASSSQGSGETQYF.

The table lists this clonotype with many counts. The chain joins TRBV28 to TRBJ2-7; D might be TRBD2 (6 bases). The germline CDR1 and CDR2 sequences are MDHEN and SYDVKM. The V gene lost 2 bases and the J gene lost 2 bases, with 10 bases spanning the gap. The CDR3 is made up of 14 amino acids. The CDR3 DNA reads TGTGCCAGCAGTTTACAGGGAGGAGCCTACGAGCAGTACTTC. Protein: CASSLQGGAYEQYF.

The genes are TRBV9 and TRBJ1-5; D not certain. The germline V gene has CDR1 SGDLS and CDR2 YYNGEE. This CDR3 comprises 14 residues. V was pared by 3 bases and J by 0 bases, with 7 bases between. The CDR3 loop is CASSEALSNQPQHF. As DNA, the CDR3 is TGTGCCAGCAGCGAAGCACTTAGCAATCAGCCCCAGCATTTT.

This clonotype has more than one count but fewer than ten. The CDR3 spells CASSLGRGQIYYEQYF. The CDR3 nucleotides are TGTGCCAGCAGCTTAGGGAGAGGACAAATCTACTACGAGCAGTACTTC. V usage is TRBV7-2 and J usage is TRBJ2-7; the D gene is possibly TRBD1 (5 bases). CDR1 and CDR2 (germline): SGHTA, FQGNSA. V lost 1 base and J 3 bases, leaving 16 bases between the germline ends. The CDR3 is 16 residues long.

About this clonotype itself: An end of the junction differs from the germline gene, which may be a read error. The V gene is TRBV6-5, the J gene TRBJ2-7, with 10 bases that match TRBD2. Germline CDR1 is MNHEY and CDR2 is SVGAGI. This CDR3 is built from 15 residues. CDR3 sequence (DNA): TGTACCAGCAGTTACACTAGCGGGGTCCCCTACGAGCAGTACTTC. This codes for CTSSYTSGVPYEQYF.

This clonotype was seen many times. The V gene is TRBV7-9, the J gene TRBJ2-1; TRBD2 matches 7 bases. CDR1 is SEHNR, CDR2 FQNEAQ, per germline (reference sequence). The CDR3 length is 14 residues. V lost 1 base and J lost 5; bases outside the gene matches: 2. The CDR3 region is CASSLGGGNNEQFF. The CDR3 region has the DNA TGTGCCAGCAGCTTAGGGGGGGGGAACAATGAGCAGTTCTTC.

The chain employs TRBV20-1 and TRBJ2-7; 13 bases are shared with TRBD2. The germline gives CDR1 DFQATT, CDR2 SNEGSKA (reference sequence). This CDR3 has 15 amino acids. With V trimmed by 1 base and J by 7 bases, 7 bases remained unmatched. This CDR3 is CSARGTSGSADEQYF. CDR3 bases: TGCAGTGCTAGAGGGACTAGCGGGAGTGCGGATGAGCAGTACTTC.

The table lists this clonotype with many counts. A read error may account for a junction end that differs from germline. V and J are TRBV25-1 and TRBJ2-5, with no clear D. Looked up from germline, CDR1 is MGHDK and CDR2 is SYGVNS. This CDR3 spans 12 amino acids. The CDR3 DNA reads as TGTGCCAGCAGCGAATATGGAGAGACCCAGTACTTC. Protein sequence: CASSEYGETQYF.

The chain recombines TRBV18 with TRBJ1-1; no reliable D call. Trimming stripped 7 bases from V and 7 bases from J, with 16 bases between. CDR3 length: 13 residues. In germline, CDR1 is KGHSH, CDR2 LQKENI. The CDR3 DNA is TGTGCCAGCTTTAAAAAGGAGGGAAGTGAAGCTTTCTTT. As protein: CASFKKEGSEAFF. Together with reference TRBV18 and TRBJ1-1, the CDR3 gives the full variable domain: NAGVMQNPRHLVRRRGQEARLRCSPMKGHSHVYWYRQLPEEGLKFMVYLQKENIIDESGMPKERFSAEFPKEGPSILRIQQVVRGDSAAYFCASFKKEGSEAFFGQGTRLTVV.

This clonotype was picked up a small number of times. As DNA, the CDR3 is TGTGCCAGCAGCCAAGATACGGGGCCCTACAATGAGCAGTTCTTC. Translating it yields CASSQDTGPYNEQFF. The rearrangement uses TRBV3-1 and TRBJ2-1; the D call may be TRBD1 or TRBD2 (5 bases each). The CDR3 contains 15 residues. Per the germline V gene, CDR1 is LGHDT and CDR2 is YNNKEL (reference sequence). V lost 0 bases and J lost 2, with 8 bases in between.

This chain uses TRBV7-8 with TRBJ2-3, with D tentatively TRBD2 (5 bases). Per germline, CDR1 SGHVS and CDR2 FQNEAQ. The V and J ends lost 5 bases and 6 bases respectively, with 18 bases between them. CDR3 length equals 15 residues. The CDR3 DNA is TGTGCCAGCAGCCCATTGAGCGGTATTGTGGATACGCAGTATTTT. Its protein product is CASSPLSGIVDTQYF.

J is TRBJ2-2 and V is TRBV10-3; maybe TRBD2 (7 bases). Deletions cut 6 bases from V and 1 base from J, with 15 bases between. In germline, CDR1 is ENHRY, CDR2 SYGVKD. The CDR3 covers 16 residues. This CDR3 reads CAIRGDGGLNTGELFF. The CDR3 DNA is TGTGCCATCAGAGGGGACGGGGGGCTGAACACCGGGGAGCTGTTTTTT.